These 2 T cell receptor beta chains share one sample of origin, sequenced in a study of blood T cell repertoires in COVID-19. Produced via immunoSEQ multiplex PCR; TCRdb's table is partial and in-frame only. The data show some 230,000 clones, with around 80% seen just once and approximately 5.1% held by the top ten. Sequenced material: peripheral blood. These receptors all stem from a woman in her fifties or sixties who had recovered from COVID-19.

This clone appeared once. The chain joins TRBV10-2 to TRBJ1-2, with 7 bases matching TRBD1. This CDR3 spans 18 amino acids. Germline CDR1 WSHSY, CDR2 SAAADI. Trimming cost V 2 bases and J 4 bases; bases outside gene matches: 16. The CDR3 bases are TGCGCCAGCAGTGAGAGAGGGTTGACAGGGCCCTCACTCTATGGCTACACCTTC. Its translation is CASSERGLTGPSLYGYTF.

This chain connects TRBV2 to TRBJ1-5, with D unresolved. The CDR3 spans 13 residues. CDR1 and CDR2 from the germline V gene are SNHLY and FYNNEI. The germline V and J ends were trimmed by 5 bases and 6 bases, with 11 bases remaining between them. The CDR3 coding sequence is TGTGCCAGCAGTAGCTTAAACAGTCAGCCCCAGCATTTT. The encoded protein is CASSSLNSQPQHF. Looking up the rest from reference TRBV2 and TRBJ1-5 gives the full variable domain: EPEVTQTPSHQVTQMGQEVILRCVPISNHLYFYWYRQILGQKVEFLVSFYNNEISEKSEIFDDQFSVERPDGSNFTLKIRSTKLEDSAMYFCASSSLNSQPQHFGDGTRLSIL.